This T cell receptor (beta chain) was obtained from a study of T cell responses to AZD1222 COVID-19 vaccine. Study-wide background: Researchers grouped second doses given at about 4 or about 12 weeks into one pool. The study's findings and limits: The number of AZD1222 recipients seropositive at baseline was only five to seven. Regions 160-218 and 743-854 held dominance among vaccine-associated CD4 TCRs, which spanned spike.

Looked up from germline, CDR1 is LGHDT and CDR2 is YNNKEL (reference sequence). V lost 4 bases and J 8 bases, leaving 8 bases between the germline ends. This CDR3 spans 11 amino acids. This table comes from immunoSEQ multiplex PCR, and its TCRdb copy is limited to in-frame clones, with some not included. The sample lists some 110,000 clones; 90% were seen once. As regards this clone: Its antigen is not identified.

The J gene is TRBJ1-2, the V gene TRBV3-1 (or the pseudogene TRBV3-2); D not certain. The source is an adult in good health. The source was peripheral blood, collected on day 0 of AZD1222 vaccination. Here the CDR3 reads CASSLHGGYTF. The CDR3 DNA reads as TGTGCCAGCAGCCTCCATGGCGGCTACACCTTC.